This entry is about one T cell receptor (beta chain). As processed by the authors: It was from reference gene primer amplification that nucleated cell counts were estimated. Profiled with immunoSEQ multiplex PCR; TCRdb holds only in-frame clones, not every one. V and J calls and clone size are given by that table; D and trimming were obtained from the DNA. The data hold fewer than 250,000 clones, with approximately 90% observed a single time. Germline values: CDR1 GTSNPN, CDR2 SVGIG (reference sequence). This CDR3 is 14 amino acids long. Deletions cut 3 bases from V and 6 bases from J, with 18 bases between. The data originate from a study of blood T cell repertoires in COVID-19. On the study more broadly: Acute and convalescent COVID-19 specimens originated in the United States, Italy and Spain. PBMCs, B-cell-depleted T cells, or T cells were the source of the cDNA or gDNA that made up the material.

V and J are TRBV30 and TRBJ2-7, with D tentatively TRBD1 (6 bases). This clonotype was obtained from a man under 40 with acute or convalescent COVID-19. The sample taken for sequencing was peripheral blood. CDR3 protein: CAWRSAGDTLEQYF. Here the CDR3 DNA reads TGTGCCTGGAGGAGTGCAGGGGATACCCTCGAGCAGTACTTC.